This T cell receptor (beta chain) was retrieved from a study of blood T cell repertoires in COVID-19. Across the study: The United States, Italy and Spain supplied acute and convalescent COVID-19 samples. In each case, the material was cDNA or gDNA derived from T cells, B-cell-depleted T cells, or PBMCs.

Under the authors' procedure: Amplification of reference gene primers provided the estimated nucleated cell counts. This table comes from immunoSEQ multiplex PCR, and its TCRdb copy is limited to in-frame clones, with some not included. Clone size and V and J calls were adopted from that table, with D and trimming inferred from the DNA. The sample contains approximately 90,000 clones, around 87% of which appear only once. This receptor was taken from a human donor with acute or convalescent COVID-19. The donor label of this sample is uncertain. Sequencing used peripheral blood.

The CDR3 loop reads CAWRYGRGSYEQYF. DNA of the CDR3: TGTGCCTGGAGATATGGACGGGGGTCCTACGAGCAGTACTTC. The chain couples TRBV30 to TRBJ2-7; D perhaps matches TRBD2 (6 bases). The CDR3 spans 14 residues. Trimming left V 3 bases short and J 1 base short, with 13 bases between. The germline gives CDR1 GTSNPN, CDR2 SVGIG (reference sequence).